The clone carrying this T cell receptor (beta chain) showed up just a few times. This record comes from a study of T-cell memory formation after mild COVID-19. V was pared by 2 bases and J by 1 base, with 6 bases between. Germline CDR1 is MGHRA and CDR2 is YSYEKL. This CDR3 spans 14 amino acids. TCRdb re-analysed the 5' RACE reads in MiXCR, keeping a single row per CDR3 protein. The table lists roughly 450,000 distinct CDR3 sequences, 18% of them singletons. This receptor was taken from a man between 18 and 29 years old who had mild COVID-19 (a few samples of this study predate the infection). Cell type and time point are not known. Sequencing was done on a sample of PBMCs or a T cell subset sorted from them (not recorded which). The chain is built from TRBV4-1 and TRBJ1-3; D might be TRBD1 (5 bases). The CDR3 coding sequence is TGCGCCAGCAGCCAAACAGGTTCTGGAAACACCATATATTTT. Residues: CASSQTGSGNTIYF.